Reported below is one T cell receptor (beta chain). The data derive from a study of blood T cell repertoires in COVID-19. Those who participated ranged in age from roughly 18 to 89 years and resided in around 22 US areas. Original processing notes: For nucleated cells, counts were estimated from reference gene primer amplification. Libraries were prepared by immunoSEQ multiplex PCR; TCRdb keeps only in-frame clonotypes and omits some of them. The V and J calls and clone size come from that table; D and trimming were worked out from the DNA. The table includes fewer than 200,000 clones, approximately 80% detected once. This CDR3 has 14 residues. Trimming took off 6 bases at V and 3 bases at J, with 12 bases between the two ends. Per germline, CDR1 LNHDA and CDR2 SQIVND (reference sequence).

The sample consisted of PBMCs or T cells enriched from blood (not recorded which). This TCR came from a woman aged 55-69 years with acute COVID-19. This chain joins TRBV19 and TRBJ1-5, with no clear D. As DNA, the CDR3 is TGTGCCAGTAGAGAGAACAACTACAATCAGCCCCAGCATTTT. This gives the protein CASRENNYNQPQHF.